This TCR beta chain was profiled in a study of response to subunit inactivated influenza vaccine. This CDR3 contains 14 residues. V was shortened by 3 bases and J by 1 base, with 7 bases between the two germline ends. CDR1 and CDR2 (germline): DFQATT, SNEGSKA (reference sequence). TCRdb re-derived calls from the RT-PCR reads in MiXCR, one entry per CDR3 protein. The sample includes 590,000 or so distinct CDR3 sequences, roughly 15% of them seen just once. Regarding the study as a whole: Authors suggested that a seasonal influenza vaccination recruits few new T cells each time.

This clonotype was detected only a few times. Antigen: not known. The V call is TRBV20-1, the J call TRBJ2-6; unclear D gene. This clonotype originated in a man between 45 and 60 years old who received an inactivated influenza vaccine. The material was PBMCs from blood, obtained around 14 days before vaccination. The CDR3 spells CSASAGSGANVLTF. CDR3 coding DNA: TGCAGTGCTAGCGCAGGATCTGGGGCCAACGTCCTGACTTTC.